A single sample gave rise to the 19 T cell receptor beta chains below, sequenced in a study of T cells in Graves' hyperthyroidism and ophthalmopathy. The TCR beta CDR3 regions underwent amplification using RNA transcripts as the source. The HTBI primer set was used in a first-round RT-PCR of the TCR CDR3. TCRdb reprocessed the multiplex PCR reads with MiXCR, giving one entry per CDR3 protein. The table shows fewer than 500,000 distinct CDR3 sequences, with about 15% occurring only once. Sequenced input: blood. The receptors were gathered from a man younger than 35 with Graves' ophthalmopathy.

The gene calls are TRBV11-1 and TRBJ2-5; D is undetermined. Between the trimmed V and J ends, which lost 1 base and 1 base, there was a span of 7 bases. The CDR3 has 14 amino acids. Germline-derived CDR1 and CDR2 are SGHAT and FQDESV (reference sequence). CDR3 bases: TGTGCCAGCAGCTTAGAAAGACTCCAAGAGACCCAGTACTTC. This encodes CASSLERLQETQYF.

This clonotype was detected ten times or more. The rearrangement links TRBV11-1 to TRBJ2-7; 8 bases match TRBD2. There are 14 residues in the CDR3. The germline gives CDR1 SGHAT, CDR2 FQDESV (reference sequence). With V trimmed by 7 bases and J by 7 bases, 12 bases remained unmatched. This CDR3 is CASNYAFSGGEQYF. CDR3 in DNA: TGTGCCAGCAACTACGCCTTCTCGGGGGGGGAGCAGTACTTC. Together with reference TRBV11-1 and TRBJ2-7, the CDR3 gives the full variable domain: EAEVAQSPRYKITEKSQAVAFWCDPISGHATLYWYRQILGQGPELLVQFQDESVVDDSQLPKDRFSAERLKGVDSTLKIQPAELGDSAMYLCASNYAFSGGEQYFGPGTRLTVT.

A few counts support this clonotype. The chain is built from TRBV5-4 and TRBJ1-2; the D is unclear. V was pared by 3 bases and J by 3 bases, with 9 bases between. The CDR3 length is 13 residues. From germline, CDR1 is SGHNT and CDR2 YYREEE (reference sequence). CDR3 region: CASSSLIHYGYTF. DNA for the CDR3: TGTGCCAGCAGCTCCTTGATTCACTATGGCTACACCTTC.

This clonotype was seen ten or more times. The CDR3 region has the DNA TGTGCCAGCAGCTTCAGGGGCGAAAATTCACCCCTCCACTTT. Translation gives CASSFRGENSPLHF. The chain uses TRBV11-3 and TRBJ1-6; perhaps TRBD1 as D (6 bases). The V gene's germline CDR1 is SGHNT and CDR2 YENEEA. This CDR3 contains 14 residues. Trimming shortened V by 3 bases and J by 7 bases, and 10 bases separated the two germline ends.

About this clonotype: This sequence may be a read error, since a much larger clone differs from it by one base. This rearrangement joins TRBV11-3 to TRBJ2-7; perhaps TRBD2 as D (6 bases). CDR3 length: 14 amino acids. Per germline, CDR1 SGHNT and CDR2 YENEEA. With 5 bases removed from V and 6 bases from J, the gap between germline ends came to 17 bases. CDR3 amino acids: CASSRDTGTPEQYF. CDR3 bases: TGTGCCAGCAGCAGGGATACCGGGACTCCCGAGCAGTACTTC.

The rearrangement links TRBV7-2 to TRBJ1-1; a possible D gene is TRBD1 (5 bases). In germline, CDR1 is SGHTA, CDR2 FQGNSA. V shed 1 base and J shed 4 bases, with 19 bases lying between them. The CDR3 runs 17 residues. The CDR3, as DNA: TGTGCCAGCAGCTTAGTCCTGACGGCGGGGCAGACCACTGAAGCTTTCTTT. Amino acid sequence: CASSLVLTAGQTTEAFF.

This clonotype was seen a few times. V gene TRBV19 combines with J gene TRBJ2-7, with D possibly matching TRBD2 (5 bases). Germline CDR1 reads LNHDA; CDR2 reads SQIVND (reference sequence). The CDR3 has 11 amino acids. V dropped 6 bases and J dropped 7 bases, with 10 bases sitting between them. CDR3 residues: CASSRGPEQYF. CDR3 nucleotide sequence: TGTGCCAGTAGCCGAGGGCCGGAGCAGTACTTC. The full variable domain, completed using reference TRBV19 and TRBJ2-7, is DGGITQSPKYLFRKEGQNVTLSCEQNLNHDAMYWYRQDPGQGLRLIYYSQIVNDFQKGDIAEGYSVSREKKESFPLTVTSAQKNPTAFYLCASSRGPEQYFGPGTRLTVT.

The table lists this clonotype with a few counts. The chain has TRBV19 and TRBJ2-7; D is possibly TRBD2 (6 bases). From germline, CDR1 is LNHDA and CDR2 SQIVND (reference sequence). This CDR3 has 15 residues. The germline V and J ends were trimmed by 0 bases and 4 bases, with 13 bases remaining between them. CDR3 amino acids: CASSIDGSHGYEQYF. The CDR3 nucleotides read TGTGCCAGTAGTATAGACGGGAGTCACGGGTACGAGCAGTACTTC.

In its sample, this clonotype was seen many times. As DNA, the CDR3 is TGCAGTGCTAGAGGCGGCCCTCCGGGGGAGACCCAGTACTTC. It specifies CSARGGPPGETQYF. The chain has TRBV20-1 and TRBJ2-5, with D possibly matching TRBD2 (5 bases). This CDR3 region has 14 residues. Trimming cost V 1 base and J 5 bases, with 14 bases left between them. Germline loops: CDR1 DFQATT, CDR2 SNEGSKA (reference sequence).

This clonotype has a count of ten or more. This chain links TRBV24-1 with TRBJ1-5; 9 nucleotides agree with TRBD1. The length of the CDR3 is 18 residues. CDR1 KGHDR and CDR2 SFDVKD come from the germline V gene. The junction had 13 bases not matched to a gene; V was cut back by 4 bases and J by 4 bases. The CDR3 nucleotides read TGTGCCACCAGTGAGTCCCATACAGGGGGCCGAAGGAATCAGCCCCAGCATTTT. It encodes CATSESHTGGRRNQPQHF.

In its sample, this clonotype was seen many times. V is TRBV6-1 and J is TRBJ1-3, with 8 bases fitting TRBD1. This CDR3 has 16 residues. The V segment lost 1 base and the J segment 3 bases; nucleotides outside the gene matches: 5. Per germline, CDR1 MNHNS and CDR2 SASEGT. CDR3 sequence (DNA): TGTGCCAGCAGTGAAGAAGCAGGGGGCAGTGGAAACACCATATATTTT. Its translation is CASSEEAGGSGNTIYF.

This clonotype was seen at least ten times. The J gene is TRBJ2-7, the V gene TRBV20-1; D unclear. The CDR3 is 13 amino acids. Between the trimmed V and J ends, which lost 3 bases and 1 base, there was a span of 10 bases. Germline CDR1 reads DFQATT; CDR2 reads SNEGSKA (reference sequence). CDR3 bases: TGCAGTGCTAGGACCGGGCTGTCCTACGAGCAGTACTTC. Its protein product is CSARTGLSYEQYF.

V is TRBV7-3 and J is TRBJ1-4, with 7 nucleotides matching TRBD1. CDR1 and CDR2 from the germline V gene are SGHTA and FQGTGA. The CDR3 is 17 amino acids. Trimming removed 5 bases from V and 6 bases from J; junction bases left unmatched: 15. In DNA form, the CDR3 reads TGTGCCAGCAGCCCCCGACCCAGACAGGGCCCCCATGAAAAACTGTTTTTT. This translates into CASSPRPRQGPHEKLFF.

This clonotype was counted many times. The chain carries TRBV20-1 and TRBJ2-7; D is uncertain. Per germline, CDR1 DFQATT and CDR2 SNEGSKA (reference sequence). Trimming took off 0 bases at V and 3 bases at J, with 12 bases between the two ends. This CDR3 comprises 14 residues. The CDR3 region has the DNA TGCAGTGCTAGAGATCGGAACAGCTTCTACGAGCAGTACTTC. This encodes CSARDRNSFYEQYF.

This clonotype appeared many times. The chain employs TRBV30 and TRBJ1-1; a weak D match, TRBD1 (6 bases). V gave up 1 base and J gave up 10 bases, with 19 bases separating them. Germline V gene lookup returns CDR1 GTSNPN and CDR2 SVGIG (reference sequence). CDR3 size: 14 residues. The CDR3 DNA follows: TGTGCCTGGAGTGCCCAGACAGGATCTACCGGAGCTTTCTTT. Translated, it gives CAWSAQTGSTGAFF.

V is TRBV5-6 and J is TRBJ1-1; D is perhaps TRBD1 (5 bases). There are 14 residues in the CDR3. The germline V and J ends were trimmed by 5 bases and 7 bases, with 18 bases remaining between them. Germline CDR1 and CDR2: SGHDT and YYEEEE. CDR3 sequence: CASRAIGTPGEAFF. For the CDR3, the DNA is TGTGCCAGCAGGGCGATCGGGACGCCTGGTGAAGCTTTCTTT.

The V call is TRBV11-3, the J call TRBJ2-5; 10 bases match TRBD1. Per the germline V gene, CDR1 is SGHNT and CDR2 is YENEEA. The ends lost 1 base at V and 1 base at J; junction bases unmatched: 6. This CDR3 comprises 17 residues. The CDR3 DNA reads as TGTGCCAGCAGCTTAGGCTCCGGGACAGGGGCCCAAGAGACCCAGTACTTC. It is translated as CASSLGSGTGAQETQYF.

This clonotype has ten or more counts. The J gene is TRBJ1-1, the V gene TRBV14, with unresolved D. This CDR3 region has 13 residues. Germline-derived CDR1 and CDR2 are SGHDN and FVKESK. Trimming removed 3 bases at V and 1 base at J, with 6 bases between. The CDR3 protein is CASSQDWNTEAFF. The DNA for the CDR3 is TGTGCCAGCAGCCAGGATTGGAACACTGAAGCTTTCTTT.

The table lists this clonotype with many counts. The rearrangement links TRBV7-8 to TRBJ2-7, with D perhaps TRBD2 (5 bases). CDR1 and CDR2 from the germline V gene are SGHVS and FQNEAQ. V was cut by 3 bases and J by 7 bases, with 16 bases left in between. The CDR3 is 14 residues long. DNA of the CDR3: TGTGCCAGCAGCTTTCTCTATGTAACGGGAGAGCAGTACTTC. Its translation is CASSFLYVTGEQYF.